The clone carrying this T cell receptor (beta chain) was recorded a few times. The record originates from a study of blood T cell repertoires in COVID-19. The CDR3 consists of 15 residues. The V gene's germline CDR1 is LNHDA and CDR2 SQIVND (reference sequence). V dropped 6 bases and J dropped 6 bases, with 17 bases sitting between them. Only in-frame clones appear in the TCRdb table, and some are missing; sequencing was by immunoSEQ multiplex PCR. Here the sample spans about 400,000 clones, under 90% being singletons. Sequencing was performed on PBMCs or T cells enriched from blood (not recorded which). This sequence originates from a woman aged 25 to 45 who had recovered from COVID-19. The chain is built from TRBV19 and TRBJ1-4; possibly TRBD1 for D (6 bases). CDR3 sequence: CASSEGGGSDEKLFF. CDR3 coding DNA: TGTGCCAGTAGCGAAGGGGGGGGAAGCGATGAAAAACTGTTTTTT.